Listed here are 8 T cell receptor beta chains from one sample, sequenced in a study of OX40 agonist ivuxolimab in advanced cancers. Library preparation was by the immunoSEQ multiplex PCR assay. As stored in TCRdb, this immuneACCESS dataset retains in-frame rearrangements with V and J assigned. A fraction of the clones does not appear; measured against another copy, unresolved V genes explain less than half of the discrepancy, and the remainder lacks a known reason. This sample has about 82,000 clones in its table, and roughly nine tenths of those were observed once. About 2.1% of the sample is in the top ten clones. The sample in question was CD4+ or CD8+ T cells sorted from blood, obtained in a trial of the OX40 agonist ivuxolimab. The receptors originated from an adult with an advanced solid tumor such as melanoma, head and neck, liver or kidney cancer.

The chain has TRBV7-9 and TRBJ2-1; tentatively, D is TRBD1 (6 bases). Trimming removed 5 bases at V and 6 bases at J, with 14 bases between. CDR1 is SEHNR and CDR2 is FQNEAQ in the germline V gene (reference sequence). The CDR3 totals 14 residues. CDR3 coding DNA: TGTGCCAGCAGCATATGGGGGCAGGGCAATGAGCAGTTCTTC. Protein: CASSIWGQGNEQFF.

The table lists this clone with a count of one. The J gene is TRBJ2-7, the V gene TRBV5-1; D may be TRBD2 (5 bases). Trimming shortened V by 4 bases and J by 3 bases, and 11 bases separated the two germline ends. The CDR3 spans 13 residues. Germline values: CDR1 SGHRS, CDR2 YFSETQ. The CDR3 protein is CASSATEVYEQYF. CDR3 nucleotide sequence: TGCGCCAGCAGCGCGACGGAGGTCTACGAGCAGTACTTC.

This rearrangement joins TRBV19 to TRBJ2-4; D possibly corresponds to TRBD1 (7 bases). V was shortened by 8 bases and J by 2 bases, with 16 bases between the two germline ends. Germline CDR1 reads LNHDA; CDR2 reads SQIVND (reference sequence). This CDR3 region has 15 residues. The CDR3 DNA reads TGTGCCAGTTCCTCCCAGGGGGGCTCCAAAAACATTCAGTACTTC. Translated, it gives CASSSQGGSKNIQYF.

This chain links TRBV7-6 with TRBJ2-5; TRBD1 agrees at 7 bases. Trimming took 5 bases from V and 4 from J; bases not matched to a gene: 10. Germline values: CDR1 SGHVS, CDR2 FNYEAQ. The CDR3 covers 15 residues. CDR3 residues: CASSPQGQFGETQYF. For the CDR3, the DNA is TGTGCCAGCAGCCCACAGGGGCAGTTTGGAGAGACCCAGTACTTC.

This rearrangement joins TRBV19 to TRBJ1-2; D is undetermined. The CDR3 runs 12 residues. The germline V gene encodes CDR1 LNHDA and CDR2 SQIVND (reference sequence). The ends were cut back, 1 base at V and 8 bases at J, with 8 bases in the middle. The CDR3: CASSIGVGGYTF. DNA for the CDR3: TGTGCCAGTAGTATAGGAGTGGGGGGCTACACCTTC. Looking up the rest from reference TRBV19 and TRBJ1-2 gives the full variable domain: DGGITQSPKYLFRKEGQNVTLSCEQNLNHDAMYWYRQDPGQGLRLIYYSQIVNDFQKGDIAEGYSVSREKKESFPLTVTSAQKNPTAFYLCASSIGVGGYTFGSGTRLTVV.

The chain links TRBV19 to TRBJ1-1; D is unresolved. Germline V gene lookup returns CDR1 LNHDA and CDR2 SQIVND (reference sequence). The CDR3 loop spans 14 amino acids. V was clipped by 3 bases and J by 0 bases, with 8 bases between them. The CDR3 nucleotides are TGTGCCAGTAGTATCGGCACTATGAACACTGAAGCTTTCTTT. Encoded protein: CASSIGTMNTEAFF.

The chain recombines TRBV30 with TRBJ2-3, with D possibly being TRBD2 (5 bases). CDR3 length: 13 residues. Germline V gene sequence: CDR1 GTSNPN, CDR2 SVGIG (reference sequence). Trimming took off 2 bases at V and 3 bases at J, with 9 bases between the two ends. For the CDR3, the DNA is TGTGCCTGGAGTTGGACTGAAACAGATACGCAGTATTTT. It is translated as CAWSWTETDTQYF.

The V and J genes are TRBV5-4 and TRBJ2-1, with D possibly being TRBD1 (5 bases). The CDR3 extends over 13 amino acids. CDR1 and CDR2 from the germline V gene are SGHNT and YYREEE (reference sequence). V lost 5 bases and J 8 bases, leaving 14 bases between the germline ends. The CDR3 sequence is CASSPTQGYEQFF. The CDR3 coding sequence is TGTGCCAGCAGTCCTACTCAGGGCTATGAGCAGTTCTTC.